This passage covers 18 T cell receptor beta chains from one sample sequenced in a study of CD8 T cell repertoires and HIV-1 epitope variants. TCRdb's table, derived via immunoSEQ multiplex PCR, lists solely in-frame clones and lacks some. The profile shows fewer than 5,000 clones, around three fifths of them singletons. Their cognate antigens are unknown. Sequenced input: cultured CD8+ T cells derived from PBMCs. These receptors were taken from a male donor with HIV.

The V call is TRBV5-1, the J call TRBJ2-4; 9 nucleotides align to TRBD1. The CDR3 has 19 residues. V was clipped by 4 bases and J by 0 bases; unmatched bases: 14. Germline V gene lookup returns CDR1 SGHRS and CDR2 YFSETQ. The CDR3 loop reads CASSPEKGTGSLAKNIQYF. In DNA, the CDR3 is TGCGCCAGCAGCCCGGAGAAAGGGACAGGGTCCTTAGCCAAAAACATTCAGTACTTC.

CDR3 DNA sequence: TGTGCCAGCAGCTTAGCGATCGTGAACACTGAAGCTTTCTTT. It encodes CASSLAIVNTEAFF. This chain connects TRBV7-6 to TRBJ1-1; D is ambiguous. This CDR3 spans 14 amino acids. Germline lookup yields CDR1 SGHVS and CDR2 FNYEAQ. Between the trimmed V and J ends, which lost 0 bases and 0 bases, there was a span of 5 bases.

This clone was recorded a few times. The chain links TRBV9 to TRBJ2-7; 7 nucleotides match TRBD2. Losses at the gene ends were 3 bases for V and 4 bases for J; bases not matched to a gene: 7. Germline CDR1 and CDR2: SGDLS and YYNGEE. This CDR3 comprises 14 residues. This chain's CDR3 is CASSAGTTLYEQYF. In DNA, the CDR3 is TGTGCCAGCAGCGCCGGGACTACCCTTTACGAGCAGTACTTC. The full variable domain, completed using reference TRBV9 and TRBJ2-7, is DSGVTQTPKHLITATGQRVTLRCSPRSGDLSVYWYQQSLDQGLQFLIQYYNGEERAKGNILERFSAQQFPDLHSELNLSSLELGDSALYFCASSAGTTLYEQYFGPGTRLTVT.

The V gene is TRBV9, the J gene TRBJ2-3; possibly TRBD1 for D (6 bases). The CDR3 consists of 15 residues. Germline values: CDR1 SGDLS, CDR2 YYNGEE. The V gene lost 3 bases and the J gene lost 6 bases, with 17 bases spanning the gap. The DNA for the CDR3 is TGTGCCAGCAGCGCCACAACAGGGTTGGGGGATACGCAGTATTTT. It is translated as CASSATTGLGDTQYF.

The V call is TRBV5-1, the J call TRBJ1-5, with D maybe TRBD1 (6 bases). The CDR3 is made up of 15 amino acids. CDR1 and CDR2 from the germline V gene are SGHRS and YFSETQ. V was trimmed by 4 bases and J by 5 bases, leaving 16 bases between them. The CDR3 nucleotides are TGCGCCAGCAGCCCCGAGCTGGGGGCCGATCAGCCCCAGCATTTT. Its translation is CASSPELGADQPQHF.

The sample holds a few counts of this clone. The chain recombines TRBV19 with TRBJ1-2, with 7 bases fitting TRBD1. Per germline, CDR1 LNHDA and CDR2 SQIVND (reference sequence). Trimming cost V 4 bases and J 3 bases; bases outside gene matches: 11. The CDR3 runs to 16 residues. The CDR3 protein is CASSRYLGQDDYGYTF. As DNA, the CDR3 is TGTGCCAGTAGTAGATACTTAGGACAGGATGACTATGGCTACACCTTC. The full variable domain, rest sourced from reference TRBV19 and TRBJ1-2, is DGGITQSPKYLFRKEGQNVTLSCEQNLNHDAMYWYRQDPGQGLRLIYYSQIVNDFQKGDIAEGYSVSREKKESFPLTVTSAQKNPTAFYLCASSRYLGQDDYGYTFGSGTRLTVV.

This chain connects TRBV27 to TRBJ2-7; D unresolved. This CDR3 has 14 amino acids. Looked up from germline, CDR1 is MNHEY and CDR2 is SMNVEV (reference sequence). V lost 2 bases and J lost 3, with 11 bases in between. CDR3 bases: TGTGCCAGCAGTTTAGATTCCAGGTTCTACGAGCAGTACTTC. As protein: CASSLDSRFYEQYF.

For this clone: At one end, the junction sequence differs from germline, possibly due to a read error. This sequence joins TRBV2 and TRBJ2-4, with 9 positions matching TRBD1. The germline gives CDR1 SNHLY, CDR2 FYNNEI. The CDR3 runs to 11 residues. The DNA for the CDR3 is TGTGCCAGCACTAGGGAGGGGACAGGGACCTTC. This codes for CASTREGTGTF.

The chain combines TRBV11-2 with TRBJ2-3; D perhaps matches TRBD2 (6 bases). Germline V gene sequence: CDR1 SGHAT, CDR2 FQNNGV. The CDR3 runs 15 residues. Between the trimmed V and J ends, which lost 5 bases and 2 bases, there was a span of 14 bases. In nucleotides, the CDR3 is TGTGCCAGCAGCCGAATTCGGGACTCCACAGATACGCAGTATTTT. Its protein product is CASSRIRDSTDTQYF.

V usage is TRBV7-2 and J usage is TRBJ2-1, with a weak D call TRBD1 (6 bases). Germline V gene sequence: CDR1 SGHTA, CDR2 FQGNSA. The CDR3 totals 15 residues. The germline V and J ends were trimmed by 1 base and 3 bases, with 10 bases remaining between them. The CDR3 region is CASSLGGPNYNEQFF. DNA of the CDR3: TGTGCCAGCAGCTTAGGGGGGCCTAACTACAATGAGCAGTTCTTC.

The gene calls are TRBV6-5 and TRBJ2-7; D gene ambiguous. This CDR3 has 13 amino acids. CDR1 is MNHEY, CDR2 SVGAGI, per germline. V lost 6 bases to trimming and J lost 2 bases, with 11 bases between them. The CDR3: CASSPTGPYEQYF. CDR3 bases: TGTGCCAGCAGCCCGACTGGGCCCTACGAGCAGTACTTC.

This chain connects TRBV6-6 to TRBJ2-3; 12 positions match TRBD2. The CDR3 runs 16 residues. The junction had 6 bases not matched to a gene; V was cut back by 6 bases and J by 2 bases. CDR1 MNHNY and CDR2 SVGAGI come from the germline V gene (reference sequence). The CDR3 DNA reads TGTGCCAGCAGCTCCGGACTAGCGGGATCCACAGATACGCAGTATTTT. It encodes CASSSGLAGSTDTQYF.

The chain uses TRBV7-9 and TRBJ1-3, with D maybe TRBD1 (5 bases). The V and J ends lost 4 bases and 3 bases respectively, with 22 bases between them. The germline V gene encodes CDR1 SEHNR and CDR2 FQNEAQ (reference sequence). The CDR3 loop spans 18 amino acids. DNA of the CDR3: TGTGCCAGCAGCTCAACCGCCGGGGGGGGTACAGGTGGAAACACCATATATTTT. It is translated as CASSSTAGGGTGGNTIYF.

J is TRBJ1-2 and V is TRBV28; no clear D gene. Between the trimmed V and J ends, which lost 4 bases and 6 bases, there was a span of 12 bases. The CDR3 covers 13 residues. Germline V gene sequence: CDR1 MDHEN, CDR2 SYDVKM. In nucleotides, the CDR3 is TGTGCCAGCAGTTCCCTGGTGGGCCATGGCTACACCTTC. It codes for CASSSLVGHGYTF.

The rearrangement links TRBV7-9 to TRBJ1-4; D not certain. The CDR3 is 14 amino acids. Trimming pared 3 bases from V and 7 bases from J, leaving 12 bases between. The V gene's germline CDR1 is SEHNR and CDR2 FQNEAQ (reference sequence). CDR3 DNA sequence: TGTGCCAGCAGCTTTCTCGATGGCAGTGAAAAACTGTTTTTT. Its translation is CASSFLDGSEKLFF.

This clone has a handful of counts. The chain carries TRBV14 and TRBJ2-7, with D unclear. V gave up 2 bases and J gave up 5 bases, with 16 bases separating them. Germline CDR1 reads SGHDN; CDR2 reads FVKESK. This CDR3 contains 15 residues. The CDR3 sequence is CASSQLDGPVHEQYF. The CDR3 DNA follows: TGTGCCAGCAGCCAACTTGACGGCCCGGTCCACGAGCAGTACTTC.

In this sample, this clone turned up a few times. The chain links TRBV4-3 to TRBJ2-1; 10 bases match TRBD2. CDR1 is LGHNA, CDR2 YSLEER, per germline. This CDR3 has 16 amino acids. J was trimmed by 9 bases and V by 0 bases; bases with no gene match: 8. The CDR3 DNA reads as TGCGCCAGCAGCCAAGATACAAGCGGGGGGGCAAGTGAGCAGTTCTTC. Its protein product is CASSQDTSGGASEQFF.

CDR3 nucleotides: TGTGCCAGCAGTTATACGGGACAGGGGGCCGGGGAGACCCAGTACTTC. It is translated as CASSYTGQGAGETQYF. The V and J genes are TRBV6-5 and TRBJ2-5; 12 bases align to TRBD1. The CDR3 is 16 amino acids. Germline trimming cut 3 bases from V and 5 bases from J; bases unmatched to any gene: 7. Germline assignment: CDR1 MNHEY and CDR2 SVGAGI.